This TCR beta chain comes out of a study of CD8 T cells in Susac syndrome. Trimming left V 0 bases short and J 6 bases short, with 11 bases between. CDR1 and CDR2 (germline): SGDLS, YYNGEE. This CDR3 spans 14 amino acids. It was with random hexamers that 0.5 to 1 ug RNA was reverse transcribed. TCRdb passed the immunoSEQ multiplex PCR reads through MiXCR, listing each CDR3 protein once. The sample shows about 71,000 distinct CDR3 sequences, around 96% of them seen only once. The TCR originated in a human donor with multiple sclerosis. The sequenced sample consisted of CD4+ T cells from PBMCs. V and J are TRBV9 and TRBJ2-3; D not certain. The CDR3 nucleotides are TGTGCCAGCAGCGTAGTCCCGGCCTGGGATACGCAGTATTTT. Translating it yields CASSVVPAWDTQYF.